The rows below give T cell receptor beta chains drawn from one sample of a study of blood T cells in healthy people across ages. Using its own MiXCR run on the 5' RACE reads, TCRdb lists one record per CDR3 protein. This table has more than 700,000 distinct CDR3 sequences, 40% to 65% appearing once. The material sequenced was blood. The receptors derive from an elderly man in good health. Both conserved end residues are part of each CDR3. D genes are given only for firm matches. Not all rows give a size; the values are once, few, many and, for expanded clones, a class.

>NA|TRBD1|TRBJ2-4|TRBV7-8
TGTGCCAGCAGCTCCCCTAGACAGGGGTTGGGAAACATTCAGTACTTC
CASSSPRQGLGNIQYF
>few|TRBD1|TRBJ1-1|TRBV6-5
TGTGCCAGTACACGGGACAGGGGAAACACTGAAGCTTTCTTT
CASTRDRGNTEAFF
>NA|NA|TRBJ1-2|TRBV11-1
TGTGCCAGCAGCTTACGTTCCGGGCAGCTAAACTATGGCTACACCTTC
CASSLRSGQLNYGYTF
>NA|TRBD1|TRBJ2-1|TRBV4-1
TGCGCCAGCAGCCAAGAGGACAGGGAATTTGGCAATGAGCAGTTCTTC
CASSQEDREFGNEQFF
>few|NA|TRBJ2-5|TRBV5-1
TGCGCCAGCAGCCGGGGGGCAGACAACCAAGAGACCCAGTACTTC
CASSRGADNQETQYF
>once|TRBD2|TRBJ2-1|TRBV12-3/TRBV12-4
TGTGCCAGCAGTTTAAGGGCGCGGGAGGGCTACAATGAGCAGTTCTTC
CASSLRAREGYNEQFF
>NA|TRBD2|TRBJ2-5|TRBV25-1
TGTGCCAGCAGTTCTCCGGGACTAGCCCCGAATATGGCCCAGTACTTC
CASSSPGLAPNMAQYF
>few|TRBD1|TRBJ2-5|TRBV7-9
TGTGCCAGCAGCCCCGGACCCGGGACAGGGCAGTACTTC
CASSPGPGTGQYF
>few|NA|TRBJ1-6|TRBV7-9
TGTGCCAGCAGCTTAGGCCCCCCGACCCTCCACTTT
CASSLGPPTLHF
>NA|TRBD1|TRBJ2-4|TRBV12-3/TRBV12-4
TGTGCCAGCAGTTGGGTCGGACAGGGGTCCCAGTACTTC
CASSWVGQGSQYF
>NA|NA|TRBJ2-3|TRBV10-3
TGTGCCATAGGGGACACATCCACAGATACGCAGTATTTT
CAIGDTSTDTQYF
>NA|TRBD1|TRBJ1-1|TRBV25-1
TGTGCCAGCAGTGACCCGTCCAGGGGGGTTGAAGCTTTCTTT
CASSDPSRGVEAFF
>NA|NA|TRBJ2-7|TRBV10-3
TGTGCCATCAGTGAGGCGGGGACTTCCTACCAGCAGTACTTC
CAISEAGTSYQQYF
>NA|TRBD2|TRBJ2-1|TRBV6-1
TGTGCCAGCACTCGACTAGCGGGAGGCTCCCCAAGCTCCTACAATGAGCAGTTCTTC
CASTRLAGGSPSSYNEQFF
>NA|NA|TRBJ2-7|TRBV29-1
TGCAGCGTTGGTGACAGCTCTTACGAGCAGTACTTC
CSVGDSSYEQYF
>NA|TRBD1|TRBJ1-1|TRBV6-4
TGTGCCAGCAGCTCCGGGACAGGGGTTTGGGGGACTGAAGCTTTCTTT
CASSSGTGVWGTEAFF
>NA|TRBD2|TRBJ2-5|TRBV20-1
TGCAGTGCTAGAGATCCCCTAGCGGGTTACCAAGAGACCCAGTACTTC
CSARDPLAGYQETQYF
>NA|NA|TRBJ1-1|TRBV5-1
TGCGCCAGCAGCTTGTATTCATGGGACAACCTCTTGAACACTGAAGCTTTCTTT
CASSLYSWDNLLNTEAFF
>NA|NA|TRBJ1-4|TRBV7-9
TGTGCCAGCAGCCTTGGGGGGGACTATAATGAAAAACTGTTTTTT
CASSLGGDYNEKLFF
>NA|NA|TRBJ2-4|TRBV6-5
TGTGCCACGGGGGTGACCAAAAACATTCAGTACTTC
CATGVTKNIQYF
>NA|NA|TRBJ2-7|TRBV7-3
TGTGCCAGCAGCTTAAACCCCACCGGGTACGAGCAGTACTTC
CASSLNPTGYEQYF
>NA|TRBD1|TRBJ2-1|TRBV29-1
TGCAGCGTAGACAGGGGGCGGAATGAGCAGTTCTTC
CSVDRGRNEQFF
>NA|TRBD2|TRBJ2-7|TRBV29-1
TGCAGCGTCCCGATTGGGGGACTAGCGGTTTACAATGAGCAGTACTTC
CSVPIGGLAVYNEQYF
>few|NA|TRBJ2-7|TRBV28
TGTGCCAGCAGTAAGCAGACGAGTGAGCAGTACTTC
CASSKQTSEQYF
>NA|NA|TRBJ1-1|TRBV6-5
TGTGCCAGCAGTAGCCCCGTGACAGGGAACACTGAAGCTTTCTTT
CASSSPVTGNTEAFF
>once|NA|TRBJ2-7|TRBV29-1
TGCAGCGGAGGAACAGAGGCAAGCGAGCAGTACTTC
CSGGTEASEQYF
>NA|NA|TRBJ2-3|TRBV7-2
TGTGCCAGCAGCTCATGGGCCACAGATACGCAGTATTTT
CASSSWATDTQYF
>NA|NA|TRBJ2-1|TRBV2
TGTGCCAGCAGGGGACTTACTGGATTCTCCTACAATGAGCAGTTCTTC
CASRGLTGFSYNEQFF
>few|NA|TRBJ1-1|TRBV3-1
TGTGCCAGCAGCCAAACCAGTTGGAACACTGAAGCTTTCTTT
CASSQTSWNTEAFF
>NA|NA|TRBJ2-2|TRBV2
TGTGCCAGCAACATAGGGATCACCGGGGAGCTGTTTTTT
CASNIGITGELFF
>NA|NA|TRBJ2-7|TRBV27
TGTGCCAGCAGGGGGAGCGGCAGGGCCTACGGGCAGTACTTC
CASRGSGRAYGQYF
>few|TRBD1|TRBJ2-7|TRBV29-1
TGCAGCGGTAGGACCGGGACAGGGGTTAGCGAGCAGTACTTC
CSGRTGTGVSEQYF
>few|TRBD2|TRBJ2-7|TRBV29-1
TGCAGCGTTGAGTTGCCTAGCGGGAGCTACGAGCAGTACTTC
CSVELPSGSYEQYF
>NA|TRBD2|TRBJ2-1|TRBV7-2
TGTGCCAACAGCTCACGGGCGGGAGGCTCCTACAATGAGCAGTTCTTC
CANSSRAGGSYNEQFF
>NA|NA|TRBJ2-7|TRBV11-2
TGTGCCAGCAGCTTTGACTACTCCTACGAGCAGTACTTC
CASSFDYSYEQYF
>few|TRBD1|TRBJ1-2|TRBV7-2
TGTGCCAGCAGCTTACCACAGGGGAAGAACTATGGCTACACCTTC
CASSLPQGKNYGYTF
>NA|TRBD2|TRBJ2-1|TRBV27
TGTGCCAGCAGTCCCGCTAGCGGGAGGTTGGAGAATGAGCAGTTCTTC
CASSPASGRLENEQFF
>few|TRBD2|TRBJ2-3|TRBV7-9
TGTGCCAGCAGCCCGCCGGGACTAGCGGGAGGATTGGACAGATACGCGTATTTT
CASSPPGLAGGLDRYAYF
>NA|TRBD1|TRBJ1-2|TRBV12-3/TRBV12-4
TGTGCCAGCAGGCCACAGGGGAACTATGGCTACACCTTC
CASRPQGNYGYTF
>NA|NA|TRBJ2-1|TRBV5-1
TGCGCCAGCAGTCAGCTTGGGACTGGGCCCAATGGGCAGTTCTTC
CASSQLGTGPNGQFF
>NA|TRBD2|TRBJ2-3|TRBV3-1
TGTGCCAGCAGCCATCTAGCTAGCGGGATGAGGAGGAGCACAGATACGCAGTATTTT
CASSHLASGMRRSTDTQYF
>NA|NA|TRBJ2-7|TRBV10-3
TGTGCCACCACAGGAACCTACGAGCAGTACTTC
CATTGTYEQYF
>NA|TRBD1|TRBJ2-5|TRBV11-2
TGTGCCAGCAGCTTGGGTTATGGGACAGCTCAAGAGACCCAGTACTTC
CASSLGYGTAQETQYF
>NA|NA|TRBJ2-7|TRBV7-9
TGTGCAGGAGCGAGGAGTGACGAGCAGTACTTC
CAGARSDEQYF
>NA|TRBD1|TRBJ2-1|TRBV29-1
TGCAGCGTGGCAGGGGGCGCGAACAATGAGCAGTTCTTC
CSVAGGANNEQFF
>once|NA|TRBJ2-3|TRBV12-3/TRBV12-4
TGTGCCAGCAGTATAGCGACCACAGATACGCAGTATTTT
CASSIATTDTQYF
>NA|NA|TRBJ2-5|TRBV24-1
TGTGCCACCAGTGATTTTGTAGGGAAGACCCAGTACTTC
CATSDFVGKTQYF
>few|NA|TRBJ2-7|TRBV6-1
TGTGCCAGCAGTGAAGCGATCAGGGGACCGGGGTACTTC
CASSEAIRGPGYF
>NA|NA|TRBJ2-2|TRBV6-4
TGTGCCAGCAGGACGCCCACCGGGGAGCTGTTTTTT
CASRTPTGELFF
>NA|TRBD1|TRBJ2-3|TRBV27
TGTGCCAGCAGTTTACTACCCCTCGACTACAGGGGTGCACAGAGATACGCGTATTTT
CASSLLPLDYRGAQRYAYF
>NA|TRBD2|TRBJ2-1|TRBV7-3
TGTGCCGGCAGTCTCGTCGGGCTAGCGGGAGGAGAGCAGTTCTTC
CAGSLVGLAGGEQFF
>NA|NA|TRBJ2-5|TRBV7-2
TGTGCCAGCAGCCCCGTCACCAGGGAGACCCAGTACTTC
CASSPVTRETQYF
>NA|NA|TRBJ2-1|TRBV29-1
TGCAGCGTTCGTGACAAGACCTACAATGAGCAGTTCTTC
CSVRDKTYNEQFF
>NA|TRBD1|TRBJ2-1|TRBV5-6
TGTGCCAGCAGCTTTCTCGGGACAGGTATCAATGAGCAGTTCTTC
CASSFLGTGINEQFF
>NA|TRBD1|TRBJ2-7|TRBV5-6
TGTGCCAGCAGCTTCGACAGGGGGCTCCACGAGCAGTACTTC
CASSFDRGLHEQYF